The next 30 T cell receptor delta chains were all read from a single sample in a study of gamma-delta T cells after stem cell transplantation. TCRdb reprocessed the RT-PCR reads using CATT. The sample has over 1,000 delta-chain clones, around 18% seen once. Sequenced: gamma-delta T cells. The source of these receptors is a human donor. It is not recorded whose cells these are; they may come from a transplant donor.

This clone is termed large. The chain links TRDV1 to TRDJ1, with 12 positions matching TRDD3. Trimming removed 1 base from V and 0 bases from J; junction bases left unmatched: 12. This CDR3 has 20 residues. Germline-derived CDR1 and CDR2 are TSWWSYY and QGS. The DNA of the CDR3 is TGTGCTCTTGGGGAACGGGGGGCGAACTGGGGGATACCCTACACCGATAAACTCATCTTT. This gives the protein CALGERGANWGIPYTDKLIF.

J is TRDJ1 and V is TRDV1; D unclear. Germline CDR1 reads TSWWSYY; CDR2 reads QGS. V gave up 1 base and J gave up 2 bases, with 29 bases separating them. This CDR3 has 21 amino acids. This CDR3 is CALGEPHLGRGKTVPTDKLIF. CDR3 coding DNA: TGTGCTCTTGGGGAACCTCATTTGGGCAGGGGCAAAACGGTACCGACCGATAAACTCATCTTT.

With regard to this clone: One base separates it from a far larger clone, so it is likely a read error. Within the sample, other DNA sequences also encode this same CDR3. The rearrangement uses TRDV2 and TRDJ1, with 13 nucleotides matching TRDD3. Trimming removed 3 bases from V and 4 bases from J; junction bases left unmatched: 13. This CDR3 has 18 amino acids. Per the germline V gene, CDR1 is GEAIGNYY and CDR2 is EKD. Here the CDR3 DNA reads TGTGCCTGTGACCTACTGGGGGATACGCGGGCCCTGTACGATAAACTCATCTTT. This codes for CACDLLGDTRALYDKLIF.

As to this clone: TCRdb's entry gives the protein of a much larger clone, which mismatches this DNA's translation at residue 5, likely from a read error; the protein reported here is translated from the DNA. V usage is TRDV2 and J usage is TRDJ1; TRDD3 agrees at 11 bases. This CDR3 spans 17 amino acids. V lost 3 bases, J lost 3 bases, and 11 bases stayed unmatched. Germline lookup yields CDR1 GEAIGNYY and CDR2 EKD. The DNA of the CDR3 is TGTGCCTGTGACGCCGTGCAGCCTGGGGGATACTCCGATAAACTCATCTTT. Translating it yields CACDAVQPGGYSDKLIF.

Concerning this clone: A much larger clone sits a single nucleotide away, making a read error possible. The same CDR3 also results from other DNA sequences found in this sample. CDR3 region: CACDTLLLGDTPDTRQMFF. CDR3 DNA sequence: TGTGCCTGTGACACTCTACTACTGGGGGATACCCCGGACACCCGACAGATGTTCTTC. The rearrangement joins TRDV2 to TRDJ3, with TRDD3 matching 12 bases. There are 19 residues in the CDR3. CDR1 and CDR2 (germline): GEAIGNYY, EKD.

About this clone: This specimen includes other DNA sequences encoding the same CDR3. V and J are TRDV1 and TRDJ1, with 9 bases fitting TRDD3. This CDR3 comprises 27 residues. V lost 0 bases and J lost 3; bases outside the gene matches: 38. Germline-derived CDR1 and CDR2 are TSWWSYY and QGS. This CDR3 is CALGELWFLQKLGDITTGDIRADKLIF. CDR3 in DNA: TGTGCTCTTGGGGAACTTTGGTTCCTACAGAAACTGGGGGACATTACTACTGGGGATATTAGGGCCGATAAACTCATCTTT.

With respect to this clone: With a much larger clone just one base away, this may be a read error. J is TRDJ1 and V is TRDV1; D may be TRDD3 (7 bases). Germline loops: CDR1 TSWWSYY, CDR2 QGS. The ends were cut back, 0 bases at V and 2 bases at J, with 37 bases in the middle. CDR3 length: 24 amino acids. The CDR3 coding sequence is TGTGCTCTTGGGGAACTACCGATCTTCCTTTTCTTGTACTGGGGACTGGGAGAGACCGATAAACTCATCTTT. It specifies CALGELPIFLFLYWGLGETDKLIF.

This clone turned up a few times. A far larger clone is one base from this, pointing to a likely read error. The V gene is TRDV2, the J gene TRDJ1; 9 bases line up with TRDD3. Germline V gene lookup returns CDR1 GEAIGNYY and CDR2 EKD. The CDR3 sequence is 20 residues long. Unmatched junction bases numbered 23, after V lost 3 bases and J lost 4 bases. The CDR3, as DNA: TGTGCCTGTGACGCTTTAGGGGATACGCCGGGCTCGTTGAAAATCGATAAACTCATCTTT. It translates to CACDALGDTPGSLKIDKLIF.

The V call is TRAV29/DV5, the J call TRDJ2, with 7 nucleotides matching TRDD3. The length of the CDR3 is 18 residues. CDR1 and CDR2 (germline): NSMFDY, ISSIKDK. V was clipped by 0 bases and J by 5 bases; unmatched bases: 16. CDR3 sequence: CAASGWAGYWGVTAQLFF. In DNA, the CDR3 is TGTGCAGCAAGCGGCTGGGCCGGATACTGGGGAGTAACAGCACAACTCTTCTTT.

The CDR3 DNA sequence: TGTGCTCTTGGGGCCGCAGTTAAATCTTGGGGACCCCAGTACACCGATAAACTCATCTTT. Translated: CALGAAVKSWGPQYTDKLIF. The chain is built from TRDV1 and TRDJ1; D perhaps matches TRDD3 (5 bases). The CDR3 consists of 20 residues. The V gene lost 4 bases and the J gene lost 0 bases, with 27 bases spanning the gap. Germline values: CDR1 TSWWSYY, CDR2 QGS.

This clone has just one count. The chain combines TRDV1 with TRDJ1; D is possibly TRDD3 (6 bases). Germline values: CDR1 TSWWSYY, CDR2 QGS. With 5 bases removed from V and 0 bases from J, the gap between germline ends came to 43 bases. This CDR3 has 25 residues. The CDR3 is CALGSSPESWGVISWIFSYTDKLIF. The CDR3 bases are TGTGCTCTTGGGTCATCACCCGAGAGCTGGGGCGTCATATCCTGGATCTTCTCGTACACCGATAAACTCATCTTT.

This clone was picked up a small number of times. This could be a read error, since a much larger clone is one nucleotide away. The identical CDR3 is also encoded by other nucleotide sequences in the sample. J is TRDJ1 and V is TRDV2; 13 bases match TRDD3. CDR1 GEAIGNYY and CDR2 EKD come from the germline V gene. The CDR3 sequence is 18 residues long. V gave up 5 bases and J gave up 5 bases; unmatched junction bases: 16. This CDR3 reads CACVLLGDTRMVTDKLIF. The CDR3 region has the DNA TGTGCCTGTGTACTACTGGGGGATACGCGTATGGTCACTGATAAACTCATCTTT.

This clone was picked up a small number of times. The chain links TRDV1 to TRDJ1; D is possibly TRDD2 or TRDD3 (9 bases each). From germline, CDR1 is TSWWSYY and CDR2 QGS. The CDR3 runs 21 residues. With 4 bases removed from V and 0 bases from J, the gap between germline ends came to 30 bases. As DNA, the CDR3 is TGTGCTCTTGGGGTAACACCTTCCTACATCTGGGGGATCACTAACACCGATAAACTCATCTTT. This sequence encodes CALGVTPSYIWGITNTDKLIF.

This clone ranks as medium-sized. The genes are TRDV2 and TRDJ1; 7 bases align to TRDD3. J was trimmed by 0 bases and V by 1 base; bases with no gene match: 7. The CDR3 loop spans 16 amino acids. Germline CDR1 and CDR2: GEAIGNYY and EKD. The CDR3 region has the DNA TGTGCCTGTGACACGCTGGGGGCCCCGTACACCGATAAACTCATCTTT. Translating gives CACDTLGAPYTDKLIF.

By share, this clone ranks as medium-sized. The chain couples TRDV2 to TRDJ1; the D gene is possibly TRDD3 (6 bases). The CDR3 has 15 amino acids. The V gene lost 1 base and the J gene lost 0 bases, with 11 bases spanning the gap. Germline loops: CDR1 GEAIGNYY, CDR2 EKD. The CDR3 loop is CACDTVGAYTDKLIF. In DNA, the CDR3 is TGTGCCTGTGACACTGTGGGGGCGTACACCGATAAACTCATCTTT.

The J gene is TRDJ1, the V gene TRDV1, with a weak D call TRDD2 (5 bases). This CDR3 is 15 amino acids long. The V gene lost 3 bases and the J gene lost 0 bases, with 11 bases spanning the gap. Germline assignment: CDR1 TSWWSYY and CDR2 QGS. CDR3 amino acids: CALGDFHTDTDKLIF. CDR3 DNA sequence: TGTGCTCTTGGGGACTTCCACACAGACACCGATAAACTCATCTTT.

This clone is medium-sized (0.01 to 0.1%) in the sample. The chain joins TRDV1 to TRDJ1, with no clear D. This CDR3 comprises 19 residues. The V end was cut by 0 bases, the J end by 0 bases, with 20 bases between. From germline, CDR1 is TSWWSYY and CDR2 QGS. The CDR3 DNA follows: TGTGCTCTTGGGGAACTATCCGAATGGAGATATCTGTACACCGATAAACTCATCTTT. It is translated as CALGELSEWRYLYTDKLIF.

This clone rates as large. Other DNA sequences in this specimen translate into the identical CDR3. This sequence joins TRDV2 and TRDJ1; the D gene is possibly TRDD3 (5 bases). Germline V gives CDR1 GEAIGNYY, CDR2 EKD. This CDR3 region has 15 residues. Trimming cost V 0 bases and J 8 bases, with 18 bases left between them. The CDR3 DNA sequence: TGTGCCTGTGACACCGTTGGTTTCTCCGGGGGCAAACTCATCTTT. It specifies CACDTVGFSGGKLIF.

This clone was picked up a small number of times. The protein held in TCRdb is that of a much larger clone and does not match this DNA's translation at residue 6, likely because of a read error; the protein shown is translated from the DNA. The chain recombines TRDV2 with TRDJ1, with TRDD3 identical over 8 bases. V was clipped by 3 bases and J by 0 bases; unmatched bases: 8. CDR3 length equals 16 residues. From germline, CDR1 is GEAIGNYY and CDR2 EKD. In nucleotides, the CDR3 is TGTGCCTGTGACCCCCCTGTACTGGGGGACACCGATAAACTCATCTTT. Its translation is CACDPPVLGDTDKLIF.

Within the sample, this clone is large. This chain uses TRDV1 with TRDJ1; 11 positions agree with TRDD3. This CDR3 has 21 residues. V shed 0 bases, J shed 1 base, and the junction held 16 bases outside the gene matches. CDR1 is TSWWSYY and CDR2 is QGS in the germline V gene. Here the CDR3 reads CALGELGFPPIWGIRTDKLIF. Written as DNA, the CDR3 is TGTGCTCTTGGGGAACTAGGCTTCCCCCCGATTTGGGGGATACGCACCGATAAACTCATCTTT.

By share, this clone ranks as large (0.1 to 1%). This sequence joins TRDV2 and TRDJ1; 7 bases agree with TRDD3. This CDR3 comprises 16 residues. Trimming cost V 0 bases and J 1 base; bases outside gene matches: 7. The germline V gene has CDR1 GEAIGNYY and CDR2 EKD. CDR3 in DNA: TGTGCCTGTGACACCCTGGGGGGCCCGATCACCGATAAACTCATCTTT. It yields the protein CACDTLGGPITDKLIF.

By share, this clone counts as large. Other nucleotide sequences in the sample specify the same CDR3. The rearrangement joins TRDV2 to TRDJ1, with D perhaps TRDD3 (5 bases). The CDR3 covers 15 residues. Per the germline V gene, CDR1 is GEAIGNYY and CDR2 is EKD. The V gene lost 0 bases and the J gene lost 2 bases, with 12 bases spanning the gap. The CDR3 here is CACDTLDNPTDKLIF. CDR3 DNA sequence: TGTGCCTGTGACACCTTGGATAACCCAACCGATAAACTCATCTTT.

In regard to this clone: Its ends do not fully match the called genes, so a read error is possible. The chain links TRDV2 to TRDJ1, with 7 bases aligning to TRDD3. Germline loops: CDR1 GEAIGNYY, CDR2 EKD. The CDR3 covers 18 residues. CDR3 DNA: TGTGCCCGTGACACCGTCCTAGGGTCCGGGGGATACACCGATAAACTCATCTTT. This codes for CARDTVLGSGGYTDKLIF.

By share, this clone counts as large (0.1 to 1%). Other DNA sequences from this sample encode an identical CDR3 as well. V gene TRDV2 combines with J gene TRDJ1; 7 bases match TRDD3. Germline-derived CDR1 and CDR2 are GEAIGNYY and EKD. V lost 0 bases, J lost 0 bases, and 15 bases stayed unmatched. The CDR3 loop spans 19 amino acids. The CDR3 region has the DNA TGTGCCTGTGACACCGTGTCGAGTCTTGGGGGACGGTACACCGATAAACTCATCTTT. This codes for CACDTVSSLGGRYTDKLIF.

By frequency in the sample, this clone is medium-sized. This chain connects TRDV2 to TRDJ3; possibly TRDD3 for D (5 bases). Germline lookup yields CDR1 GEAIGNYY and CDR2 EKD. The CDR3 totals 17 residues. V lost 0 bases and J lost 0, with 8 bases in between. CDR3 in DNA: TGTGCCTGTGACACCCTTTGGGGCTCCTGGGACACCCGACAGATGTTTTTC. It yields the protein CACDTLWGSWDTRQMFF.

Concerning this clone: This sequence may be a read error, since a much larger clone differs from it by one base. This sequence joins TRDV1 and TRDJ1, with D perhaps TRDD2 (5 bases). Trimming cost V 0 bases and J 0 bases, with 38 bases left between them. Germline values: CDR1 TSWWSYY, CDR2 QGS. This CDR3 contains 25 residues. For the CDR3, the DNA is TGTGCTCTTGGGGAACTAGATAAGCCCCTACCTCAGGGCCGTCCCTCGCTCACATACACCGATAAACTCATCTTT. Translating gives CALGELDKPLPQGRPSLTYTDKLIF.

This clone was seen more than once but under ten times. The chain uses TRDV1 and TRDJ1; D call uncertain. CDR1 TSWWSYY and CDR2 QGS come from the germline V gene. Trimming took off 6 bases at V and 7 bases at J, with 24 bases between the two ends. This CDR3 comprises 16 residues. CDR3: CALGQAGPGTDGKLIF. The CDR3 DNA sequence: TGTGCTCTTGGTCAGGCTGGTCCCGGCACCGATGGTAAACTCATCTTT.

This clone ranks as medium-sized. The CDR3 nucleotides read TGTGCTCTTGGGGAAGCGTTGGTAGAGCTGGGGGAACCGAGATACTACACCGATAAACTCATCTTT. Translation gives CALGEALVELGEPRYYTDKLIF. The V call is TRDV1, the J call TRDJ1; TRDD3 matches at 8 bases. Trimming removed 2 bases from V and 0 bases from J; junction bases left unmatched: 23. Germline V gene sequence: CDR1 TSWWSYY, CDR2 QGS. The CDR3 extends over 22 amino acids.

The sample holds a few counts of this clone. The V call is TRDV1, the J call TRDJ1; D unresolved. V shed 0 bases and J shed 10 bases, with 21 bases lying between them. CDR1 is TSWWSYY, CDR2 QGS, per germline. The CDR3 is 16 amino acids. The CDR3: CALGELPLSLHFGLIF. DNA of the CDR3: TGTGCTCTTGGGGAACTACCCCTTTCGCTTCATTTCGGACTCATCTTT.

This clone is labeled as large. V gene TRDV2 combines with J gene TRDJ2; 11 bases line up with TRDD3. Germline loops: CDR1 GEAIGNYY, CDR2 EKD. V was clipped by 4 bases and J by 7 bases; unmatched bases: 7. The CDR3 is made up of 15 amino acids. CDR3 protein: CACERLGDIGAQLFF. CDR3 coding DNA: TGTGCCTGTGAGAGACTGGGGGATATAGGAGCACAACTCTTCTTT.